Each of the 19 T cell receptor beta chains below was sequenced from the same sample in a study of blood T cell repertoires in COVID-19. Clones were read by immunoSEQ multiplex PCR, and TCRdb kept only the in-frame ones, dropping some. The sample includes 200,000 to 250,000 clones, around 90% of them seen just once. The material sequenced was PBMCs or T cells enriched from blood (not recorded which). These receptors were collected from a woman aged 25 to 39 who had recovered from COVID-19.

The rearrangement links TRBV9 to TRBJ1-6, with D perhaps matching TRBD1 (6 bases). Trimming shortened V by 0 bases and J by 7 bases, and 11 bases separated the two germline ends. Germline V lookup: CDR1 SGDLS, CDR2 YYNGEE. The CDR3 spans 15 residues. This CDR3 is CASSVAQGQNSPLHF. Written as DNA, the CDR3 is TGTGCCAGCAGCGTAGCTCAAGGACAGAATTCACCCCTCCACTTT.

The chain joins TRBV28 to TRBJ1-6; TRBD1 might be the D (6 bases). Trimming stripped 4 bases from V and 7 bases from J, with 17 bases between. The CDR3 length is 16 residues. CDR1 and CDR2 from the germline V gene are MDHEN and SYDVKM. CDR3 DNA sequence: TGTGCCAGCAGTTACCCAAAGACAGGTTGGAATTCACCCCTCCACTTT. This gives the protein CASSYPKTGWNSPLHF.

The chain carries TRBV11-2 and TRBJ1-2, with D maybe TRBD1 (6 bases). Germline values: CDR1 SGHAT, CDR2 FQNNGV. The CDR3 sequence is 14 residues long. Trimming took 5 bases from V and 8 from J, leaving 18 bases between them. Here the CDR3 reads CASSKSDSVSGYTF. The CDR3 bases are TGTGCCAGCAGCAAATCGGACAGTGTGAGCGGCTACACCTTC. Supplemented by reference TRBV11-2 and TRBJ1-2, the full variable domain reads EAGVAQSPRYKIIEKRQSVAFWCNPISGHATLYWYQQILGQGPKLLIQFQNNGVVDDSQLPKDRFSAERLKGVDSTLKIQPAKLEDSAVYLCASSKSDSVSGYTFGSGTRLTVV.

V usage is TRBV5-1 and J usage is TRBJ1-1; D is uncertain. This CDR3 comprises 16 residues. The germline V and J ends were trimmed by 2 bases and 5 bases, with 19 bases remaining between them. Germline loops: CDR1 SGHRS, CDR2 YFSETQ. CDR3: CASSLVSSYDGTEAFF. CDR3 sequence (DNA): TGCGCCAGCAGCTTAGTATCTTCTTATGACGGGACTGAAGCTTTCTTT.

The CDR3 DNA reads as TGTGCCAGCAGCGTAGGCGGTGAGCAGTTCTTC. Encoded protein: CASSVGGEQFF. V is TRBV9 and J is TRBJ2-1; no clear D. The CDR3 consists of 11 residues. Trimming cost V 0 bases and J 9 bases, with 4 bases left between them. Germline CDR1 is SGDLS and CDR2 is YYNGEE.

Comments on this clone: The sample holds other DNA sequences that translate to the same CDR3. The chain's CDR3 is CASSPQGAGGYTF. CDR3 coding DNA: TGTGCCAGCAGCCCTCAGGGCGCAGGAGGCTACACCTTC. The V call is TRBV7-3, the J call TRBJ1-2; tentative D call: TRBD1 (5 bases). Germline lookup yields CDR1 SGHTA and CDR2 FQGTGA. Trimming shortened V by 5 bases and J by 8 bases, and 15 bases separated the two germline ends. This CDR3 is built from 13 residues.

The table lists this clone with a few counts. The gene calls are TRBV27 and TRBJ2-7; 8 nucleotides line up with TRBD1. The junction had 7 bases not matched to a gene; V was cut back by 3 bases and J by 6 bases. The CDR3 length is 14 residues. Germline CDR1 reads MNHEY; CDR2 reads SMNVEV (reference sequence). CDR3: CASSFQGALGEQYF. As DNA, the CDR3 is TGTGCCAGCAGTTTCCAGGGGGCGCTGGGCGAGCAGTACTTC.

The chain couples TRBV6-4 to TRBJ1-2; D is possibly TRBD1 (5 bases). CDR3 length: 14 residues. Per the germline V gene, CDR1 is MRHNA and CDR2 is SNTAGT. V shed 3 bases and J shed 5 bases, with 13 bases lying between them. In DNA, the CDR3 is TGTGCCAGCAGTGAACAGTTTGGGGGGTATGGCTACACCTTC. This gives the protein CASSEQFGGYGYTF.

The rearrangement links TRBV9 to TRBJ1-2, with 8 bases aligning to TRBD1. V shed 0 bases and J 8 bases; nucleotides not matched to a gene: 15. Germline V lookup: CDR1 SGDLS, CDR2 YYNGEE. The CDR3 loop spans 17 amino acids. The CDR3 loop reads CASSVATWTGSISGYTF. CDR3 in DNA: TGTGCCAGCAGCGTAGCTACGTGGACAGGGTCTATCTCCGGCTACACCTTC.

CDR3 bases: TGCAGCGTTGGGGGGGGACAGGGGAGTAACTATGGCTACACCTTC. As protein: CSVGGGQGSNYGYTF. The genes are TRBV29-1 and TRBJ1-2; TRBD1 matches 10 bases. Losses at the gene ends were 4 bases for V and 1 base for J; bases not matched to a gene: 6. The CDR3 contains 15 residues. The V gene's germline CDR1 is SQVTM and CDR2 ANQGSEA.

V gene TRBV6-5 combines with J gene TRBJ2-5; a possible D gene is TRBD1 (5 bases). Germline values: CDR1 MNHEY, CDR2 SVGAGI. The CDR3 totals 13 residues. V shed 5 bases and J shed 2 bases, with 9 bases lying between them. The CDR3 loop is CASSRQSQETQYF. The CDR3 bases are TGTGCCAGCAGTCGACAGTCGCAAGAGACCCAGTACTTC.

The CDR3 sequence: CATPVGDYGYTF. The DNA for the CDR3 is TGTGCCACCCCTGTGGGAGACTATGGCTACACCTTC. The rearrangement uses TRBV12-3 or TRBV12-4 and TRBJ1-2; D unresolved. CDR3 length equals 12 residues. Trimming took off 10 bases at V and 3 bases at J, with 12 bases between the two ends.

The chain uses TRBV11-3 and TRBJ2-1, with D possibly TRBD2 on 6 matching bases. CDR1 SGHNT and CDR2 YENEEA come from the germline V gene. With 4 bases removed from V and 4 bases from J, the gap between germline ends came to 11 bases. The CDR3 has 14 residues. The CDR3 protein is CASSSNSGYNEQFF. The CDR3 bases are TGTGCCAGCAGCTCAAATAGCGGTTACAATGAGCAGTTCTTC.

This chain joins TRBV7-2 and TRBJ2-5; 14 nucleotides align to TRBD2. The CDR3 is 19 amino acids. The V gene end was trimmed by 0 bases and the J gene end by 2 bases; junction bases not matched to a gene: 8. CDR1 is SGHTA and CDR2 is FQGNSA in the germline V gene. The CDR3 spells CASSLASGTSGGLQETQYF. The CDR3 bases are TGTGCCAGCAGCTTAGCAAGCGGGACTAGCGGGGGATTACAAGAGACCCAGTACTTC.

V gene TRBV5-6 combines with J gene TRBJ2-3; maybe TRBD2 (5 bases). Germline V lookup: CDR1 SGHDT, CDR2 YYEEEE. The CDR3 spans 13 residues. Trimming stripped 0 bases from V and 4 bases from J, with 6 bases between. In DNA, the CDR3 is TGTGCCAGCAGCTTGGCTAGCTCAGATACGCAGTATTTT. Protein product: CASSLASSDTQYF.

This chain uses TRBV11-3 with TRBJ2-3; 8 bases match TRBD1. The CDR3 spans 15 residues. The germline gives CDR1 SGHNT, CDR2 YENEEA. Trimming removed 4 bases from V and 2 bases from J; junction bases left unmatched: 5. In nucleotides, the CDR3 is TGTGCCAGCAGCTCGGACAGGGAGAACACAGATACGCAGTATTTT. This encodes CASSSDRENTDTQYF.

This chain connects TRBV19 to TRBJ1-5; D possibly corresponds to TRBD1 (5 bases). V was pared by 3 bases and J by 7 bases, with 13 bases between. Germline V gene lookup returns CDR1 LNHDA and CDR2 SQIVND (reference sequence). CDR3 length equals 14 residues. CDR3 region: CASSMGQGGQPQHF. CDR3 nucleotides: TGTGCCAGTAGTATGGGGCAGGGAGGGCAGCCCCAGCATTTT.

This clone was seen just once. This chain links TRBV12-5 with TRBJ1-2; a possible D gene is TRBD1 (5 bases). The V and J ends lost 2 bases and 8 bases respectively, with 15 bases between them. The CDR3 covers 14 residues. The V gene's germline CDR1 is LGHNT and CDR2 FRNRAP. For the CDR3, the DNA is TGTGCTAGTGGTTTGCTATCTGGGGCAGAGGGCTACACCTTC. Protein product: CASGLLSGAEGYTF.

The chain couples TRBV7-8 to TRBJ2-1; D may be TRBD1 (6 bases). Germline CDR1 reads SGHVS; CDR2 reads FQNEAQ. This CDR3 spans 13 amino acids. Trimming removed 1 base at V and 7 bases at J, with 8 bases between. DNA for the CDR3: TGTGCCAGCAGCTTAGACAGGGTGAATGAGCAGTTCTTC. It is translated as CASSLDRVNEQFF. The full variable domain, its missing parts supplied by reference TRBV7-8 and TRBJ2-1, is GAGVSQSPRYKVAKRGQDVALRCDPISGHVSLFWYQQALGQGPEFLTYFQNEAQLDKSGLPSDRFFAERPEGSVSTLKIQRTQQEDSAVYLCASSLDRVNEQFFGPGTRLTVL.